The 2 T cell receptor beta chains presented below share a single source sample, sequenced in a study of blood T cells in healthy people across ages. A sample-barcoded 5' primer and a J-beta primer mix were used in a second PCR of roughly 6 to 12 cycles. TCRdb itself ran the 5' RACE reads through MiXCR, one entry per CDR3 protein. In the table there are 700,000 to 1,000,000 distinct CDR3 sequences, under 55% of which are singletons. The sequencing sample was made of blood. These receptors originate from a man aged 55 to 70 in good health.

This sequence joins TRBV3-1 and TRBJ2-5, with D maybe TRBD1 (5 bases). The CDR3 length is 17 residues. Deletions cut 3 bases from V and 5 bases from J, with 22 bases between. Germline CDR1 reads LGHDT; CDR2 reads YNNKEL (reference sequence). CDR3 amino acids: CASSHLDPSGIWETQYF. The CDR3 region has the DNA TGTGCCAGCAGCCACTTGGATCCTTCAGGGATCTGGGAGACCCAGTACTTC.

V and J are TRBV2 and TRBJ2-5, with a weak D call TRBD2 (6 bases). The CDR3 has 14 amino acids. In germline, CDR1 is SNHLY, CDR2 FYNNEI. The V gene lost 6 bases and the J gene lost 4 bases, with 15 bases spanning the gap. CDR3 residues: CASRADGGGETQYF. Written as DNA, the CDR3 is TGTGCCAGCAGGGCGGACGGGGGTGGAGAGACCCAGTACTTC.